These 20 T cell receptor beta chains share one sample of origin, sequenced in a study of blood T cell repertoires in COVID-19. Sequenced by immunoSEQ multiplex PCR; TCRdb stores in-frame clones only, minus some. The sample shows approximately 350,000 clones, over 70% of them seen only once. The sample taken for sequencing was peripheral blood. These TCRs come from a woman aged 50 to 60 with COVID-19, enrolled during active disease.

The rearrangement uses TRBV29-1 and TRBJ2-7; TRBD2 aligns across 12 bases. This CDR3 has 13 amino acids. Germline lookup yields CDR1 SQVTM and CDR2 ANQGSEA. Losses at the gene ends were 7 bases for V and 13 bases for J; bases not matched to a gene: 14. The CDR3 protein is CSALVLAGGPCYF. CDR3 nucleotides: TGCAGCGCCCTGGTGCTAGCGGGAGGGCCGTGCTACTTC.

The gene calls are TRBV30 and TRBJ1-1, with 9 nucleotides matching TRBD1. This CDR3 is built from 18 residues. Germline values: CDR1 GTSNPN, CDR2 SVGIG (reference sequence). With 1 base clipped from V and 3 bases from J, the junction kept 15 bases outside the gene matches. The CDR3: CAWSATKGGQGWHTEAFF. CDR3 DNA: TGTGCCTGGAGTGCCACCAAGGGAGGACAGGGGTGGCACACTGAAGCTTTCTTT.

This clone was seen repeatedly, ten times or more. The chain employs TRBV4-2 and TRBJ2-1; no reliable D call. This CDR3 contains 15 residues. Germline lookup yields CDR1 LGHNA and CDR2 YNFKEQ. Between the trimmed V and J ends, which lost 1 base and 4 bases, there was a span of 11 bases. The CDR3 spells CASSQVVELYNEQFF. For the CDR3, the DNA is TGTGCCAGCAGCCAAGTAGTCGAACTATACAATGAGCAGTTCTTC.

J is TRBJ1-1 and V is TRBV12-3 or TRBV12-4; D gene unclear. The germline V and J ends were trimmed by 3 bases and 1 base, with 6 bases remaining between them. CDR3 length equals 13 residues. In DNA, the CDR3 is TGTGCCAGCAGTTTCGTGTGGAACACTGAAGCTTTCTTT. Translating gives CASSFVWNTEAFF.

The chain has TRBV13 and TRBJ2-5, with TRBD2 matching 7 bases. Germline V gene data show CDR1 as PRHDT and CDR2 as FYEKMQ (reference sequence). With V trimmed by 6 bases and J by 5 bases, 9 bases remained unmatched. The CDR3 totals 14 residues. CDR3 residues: CASRAAGAFETQYF. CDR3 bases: TGTGCCAGCAGGGCGGCGGGAGCATTTGAGACCCAGTACTTC.

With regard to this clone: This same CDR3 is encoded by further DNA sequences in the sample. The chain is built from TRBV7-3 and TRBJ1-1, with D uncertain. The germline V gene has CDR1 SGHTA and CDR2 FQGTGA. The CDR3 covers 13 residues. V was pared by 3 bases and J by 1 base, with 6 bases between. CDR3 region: CASSFRENTEAFF. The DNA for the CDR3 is TGTGCCAGCAGCTTCCGGGAGAACACTGAAGCTTTCTTT.

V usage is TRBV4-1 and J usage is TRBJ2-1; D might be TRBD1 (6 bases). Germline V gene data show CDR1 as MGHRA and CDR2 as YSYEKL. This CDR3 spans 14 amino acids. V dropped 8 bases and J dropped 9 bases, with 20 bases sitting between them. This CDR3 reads CASRRTGPTSEQFF. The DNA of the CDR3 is TGCGCCAGCCGTCGTACAGGGCCCACCAGTGAGCAGTTCTTC.

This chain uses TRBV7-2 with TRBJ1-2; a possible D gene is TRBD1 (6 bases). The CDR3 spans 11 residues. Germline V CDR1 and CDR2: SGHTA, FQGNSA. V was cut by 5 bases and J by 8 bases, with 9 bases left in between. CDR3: CASSNTGGYTF. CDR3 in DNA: TGTGCCAGCAGCAACACAGGGGGCTACACCTTC.

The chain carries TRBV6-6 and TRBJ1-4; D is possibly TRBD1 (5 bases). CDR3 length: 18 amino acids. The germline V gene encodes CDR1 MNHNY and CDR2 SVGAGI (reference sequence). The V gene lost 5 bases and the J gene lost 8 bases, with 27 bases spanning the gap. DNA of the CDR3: TGTGCCAGCAGTCGCTACGCTACTCCGAAAGGGGCAAGGGAAAAACTGTTTTTT. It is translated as CASSRYATPKGAREKLFF.

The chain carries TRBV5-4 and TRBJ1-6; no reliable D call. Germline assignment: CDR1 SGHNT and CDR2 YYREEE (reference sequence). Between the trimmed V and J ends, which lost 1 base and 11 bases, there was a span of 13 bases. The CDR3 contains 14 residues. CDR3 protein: CASSLRGGNTPLHF. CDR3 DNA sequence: TGTGCCAGCAGCTTGCGGGGAGGGAATACACCCCTCCACTTT.

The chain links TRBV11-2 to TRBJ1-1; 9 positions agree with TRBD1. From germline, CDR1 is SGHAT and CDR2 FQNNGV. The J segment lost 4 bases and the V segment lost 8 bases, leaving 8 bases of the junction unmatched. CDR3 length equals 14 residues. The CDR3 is CASARGQGGTEAFF. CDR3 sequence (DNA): TGTGCCAGCGCGCGGGGACAGGGAGGCACTGAAGCTTTCTTT.

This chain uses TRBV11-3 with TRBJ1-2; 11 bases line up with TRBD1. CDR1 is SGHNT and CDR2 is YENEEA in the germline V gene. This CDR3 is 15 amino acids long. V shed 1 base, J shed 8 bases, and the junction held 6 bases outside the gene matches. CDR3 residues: CASSLGVGQGAGYTF. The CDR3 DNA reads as TGTGCCAGCAGCTTAGGGGTCGGACAGGGGGCCGGCTACACCTTC.

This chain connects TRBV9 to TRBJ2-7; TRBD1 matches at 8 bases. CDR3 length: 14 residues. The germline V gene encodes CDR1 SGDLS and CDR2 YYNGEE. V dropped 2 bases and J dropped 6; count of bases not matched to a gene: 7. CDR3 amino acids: CASSVTGTGPEQYF. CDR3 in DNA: TGTGCCAGCAGCGTCACCGGGACAGGCCCCGAGCAGTACTTC.

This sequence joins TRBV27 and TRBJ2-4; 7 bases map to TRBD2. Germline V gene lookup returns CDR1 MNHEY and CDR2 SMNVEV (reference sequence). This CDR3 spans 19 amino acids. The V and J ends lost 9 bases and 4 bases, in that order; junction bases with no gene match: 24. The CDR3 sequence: CARNTPNRSGAKLKNIQYF. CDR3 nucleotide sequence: TGTGCCAGAAATACACCCAACCGGAGCGGGGCCAAGCTAAAAAACATTCAGTACTTC.

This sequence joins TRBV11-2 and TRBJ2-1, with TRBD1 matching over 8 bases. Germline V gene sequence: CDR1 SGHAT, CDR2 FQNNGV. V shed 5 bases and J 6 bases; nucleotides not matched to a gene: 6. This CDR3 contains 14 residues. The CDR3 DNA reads TGTGCCAGCAGCCCCGGACAGGGATCCAATGAGCAGTTCTTC. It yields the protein CASSPGQGSNEQFF.

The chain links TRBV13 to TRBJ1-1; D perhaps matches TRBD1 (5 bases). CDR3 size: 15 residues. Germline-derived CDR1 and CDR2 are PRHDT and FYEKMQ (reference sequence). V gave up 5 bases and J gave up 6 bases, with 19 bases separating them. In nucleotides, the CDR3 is TGTGCCAGCAGCGACGTAGATCAGGGTTCCCCTGAAGCTTTCTTT. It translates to CASSDVDQGSPEAFF.

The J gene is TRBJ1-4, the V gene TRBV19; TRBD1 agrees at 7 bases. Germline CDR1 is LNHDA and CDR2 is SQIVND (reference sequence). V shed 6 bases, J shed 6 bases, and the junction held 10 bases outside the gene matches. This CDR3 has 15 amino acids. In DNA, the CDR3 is TGTGCCAGTAGATTGCAAGGGCAGGGGGATGAAAAACTGTTTTTT. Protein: CASRLQGQGDEKLFF.

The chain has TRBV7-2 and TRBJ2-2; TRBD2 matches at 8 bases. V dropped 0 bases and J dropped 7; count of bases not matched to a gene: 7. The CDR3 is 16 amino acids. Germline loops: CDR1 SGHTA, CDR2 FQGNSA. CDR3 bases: TGTGCCAGCAGCTTAGCTGGTAGCGGGGTGGGCGGGGAGCTGTTTTTT. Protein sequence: CASSLAGSGVGGELFF.

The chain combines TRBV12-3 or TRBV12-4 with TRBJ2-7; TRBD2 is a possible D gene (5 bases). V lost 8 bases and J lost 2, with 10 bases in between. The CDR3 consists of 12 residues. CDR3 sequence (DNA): TGTGCCAGCGCCGAGGGAACCTACGAGCAGTACTTC. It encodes CASAEGTYEQYF.

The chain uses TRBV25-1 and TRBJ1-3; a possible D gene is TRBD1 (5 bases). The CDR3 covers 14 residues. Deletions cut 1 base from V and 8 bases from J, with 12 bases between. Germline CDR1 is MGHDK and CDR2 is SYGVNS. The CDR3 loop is CASSEFSGSHTIYF. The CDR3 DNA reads TGTGCCAGCAGTGAATTCTCAGGGTCCCACACCATATATTTT.